This T cell receptor (beta chain) was profiled in a study of blood T cells in healthy people across ages. Whole-study results and caveats: Older age went with lower TCR beta diversity per million T cells, in a roughly linear way.

With 0 bases removed from V and 2 bases from J, the gap between germline ends came to 2 bases. The germline CDR1 and CDR2 sequences are KGHSH and LQKENI. The CDR3 is 13 residues long. PCR was performed a second time for about 7 to 11 cycles using a sample-barcoded 5' primer and a J-beta primer mix. TCRdb recomputed calls from the 5' RACE reads with MiXCR, one row per CDR3 protein. The sample includes some 900,000 distinct CDR3 sequences, 29% of them seen just once. This clonotype was recorded at least ten times. The antigen is unknown. What was sequenced was blood. This sequence joins TRBV18 and TRBJ2-1; D is undetermined. This clonotype originated in a woman of 80 years or more in good health. CDR3 nucleotides: TGTGCCAGCTCACCACCGGCCTACAATGAGCAGTTCTTC. Its protein product is CASSPPAYNEQFF.